Below are 16 T cell receptor beta chains sequenced from a single sample in a study of blood T cell repertoires in COVID-19. Sequencing was performed with immunoSEQ multiplex PCR; in TCRdb, only in-frame clones are kept and a portion is missing. The sample includes roughly 100,000 clones, 75% to 95% seen only once; the top ten take around 4%. Sequencing was performed on peripheral blood. These TCRs come from a woman aged 50 to 60 in a cohort sampled during active COVID-19.

The V and J genes are TRBV5-1 and TRBJ2-7; tentative D call: TRBD1 (5 bases). The CDR3 runs to 13 residues. The V gene's germline CDR1 is SGHRS and CDR2 YFSETQ. V was pared by 2 bases and J by 5 bases, with 11 bases between. CDR3 nucleotide sequence: TGCGCCAGCAGCTTAAGACAGCCTAACGAGCAGTACTTC. This gives the protein CASSLRQPNEQYF.

The rearrangement joins TRBV6-4 to TRBJ2-1, with 10 bases that match TRBD2. CDR1 is MRHNA and CDR2 is SNTAGT in the germline V gene. The junction had 9 bases not matched to a gene; V was cut back by 5 bases and J by 5 bases. The CDR3 is made up of 16 amino acids. The CDR3, as DNA: TGTGCCAGCAGTAAAGGACTAGCGGTAGGGGACAATGAGCAGTTCTTC. Its translation: CASSKGLAVGDNEQFF.

On this clone: Other nucleotide sequences from this sample produce the same CDR3. The gene calls are TRBV18 and TRBJ2-7, with 10 bases lining up with TRBD2. The CDR3 is made up of 16 amino acids. Germline CDR1 and CDR2: KGHSH and LQKENI. The V segment lost 1 base and the J segment 1 base; nucleotides outside the gene matches: 4. CDR3 DNA: TGTGCCAGCTCACCACAGGCTAGCGGGGGATCCTACGAGCAGTACTTC. It specifies CASSPQASGGSYEQYF.

The CDR3 nucleotides read TGCAGTGCTAGTGATGTGGGGACAGGGTCCTACGAGCAGTACTTC. Its translation: CSASDVGTGSYEQYF. The V call is TRBV20-1, the J call TRBJ2-7, with TRBD1 matching over 9 bases. Germline V gene lookup returns CDR1 DFQATT and CDR2 SNEGSKA (reference sequence). The CDR3 length is 15 residues. J gave up 1 base and V 3 bases, and 7 bases lay outside the gene matches.

Here the CDR3 reads CASRGRRGGPTDTQYF. CDR3 sequence (DNA): TGTGCCAGCAGGGGACGTCGGGGGGGCCCGACAGATACGCAGTATTTT. The rearrangement links TRBV11-2 to TRBJ2-3, with TRBD2 matching 8 bases. CDR3 length: 16 residues. V trimming: 6 bases; J trimming: 3 bases; junction bases outside the gene matches: 11. Germline V CDR1 and CDR2: SGHAT, FQNNGV.

The rearrangement uses TRBV19 and TRBJ1-5; D is possibly TRBD1 (6 bases). This CDR3 has 12 amino acids. Trimming removed 0 bases from V and 11 bases from J, with 8 bases in between. Per the germline V gene, CDR1 is LNHDA and CDR2 is SQIVND (reference sequence). Here the CDR3 DNA reads TGTGCCAGTAGTATAGAGGCAGGGGCCCAGCATTTT. This gives the protein CASSIEAGAQHF.

The CDR3 loop reads CASSSDPGGVTGELFF. In nucleotides, the CDR3 is TGTGCCAGCAGCTCCGACCCAGGAGGGGTCACCGGGGAGCTGTTTTTT. This chain joins TRBV27 and TRBJ2-2; tentative D call: TRBD2 (6 bases). Trimming left V 6 bases short and J 4 bases short, with 18 bases between. The CDR3 spans 16 residues. CDR1 MNHEY and CDR2 SMNVEV come from the germline V gene (reference sequence).

The chain joins TRBV6-6 to TRBJ1-1; 8 positions match TRBD1. Trimming removed 6 bases from V and 5 bases from J; junction bases left unmatched: 8. The CDR3 sequence is 14 residues long. Germline lookup yields CDR1 MNHNY and CDR2 SVGAGI (reference sequence). The CDR3 DNA reads TGTGCCAGCAGCGACAGGGGAAGGGATACTGAAGCTTTCTTT. Translating gives CASSDRGRDTEAFF.

This clone is a singleton in its sample. V usage is TRBV9 and J usage is TRBJ2-1; 7 bases line up with TRBD2. The CDR3 extends over 16 amino acids. With 0 bases clipped from V and 6 bases from J, the junction kept 9 bases outside the gene matches. Germline V CDR1 and CDR2: SGDLS, YYNGEE. The CDR3 coding sequence is TGTGCCAGCAGCGTAGGTGGAGCGGGATCGATCAATGAGCAGTTCTTC. This codes for CASSVGGAGSINEQFF.

This clone showed up just once. The chain couples TRBV6-5 to TRBJ2-1; 15 bases align to TRBD2. J gave up 9 bases and V 7 bases, and 10 bases lay outside the gene matches. There are 16 residues in the CDR3. The germline gives CDR1 MNHEY, CDR2 SVGAGI. The CDR3 nucleotides read TGTGCCAGCAATTATAATCCGGGACTAGCGGGAGGTGAGCAGTTCTTC. This sequence encodes CASNYNPGLAGGEQFF.

The chain is built from TRBV5-1 and TRBJ1-4; TRBD1 is a possible D gene (5 bases). The CDR3 is made up of 14 amino acids. Germline assignment: CDR1 SGHRS and CDR2 YFSETQ. V was pared by 5 bases and J by 7 bases, with 15 bases between. CDR3 region: CASRPGWRGEKLFF. The DNA for the CDR3 is TGCGCCAGCAGACCAGGGTGGCGGGGTGAAAAACTGTTTTTT.

The rearrangement joins TRBV30 to TRBJ1-6; the D gene is possibly TRBD1 (6 bases). The V gene lost 5 bases and the J gene lost 7 bases, with 18 bases spanning the gap. This CDR3 comprises 15 residues. Germline-derived CDR1 and CDR2 are GTSNPN and SVGIG (reference sequence). The DNA for the CDR3 is TGTGCCTGGGAGACTTTAGGGGGTCGGAATTCACCCCTCCACTTT. This codes for CAWETLGGRNSPLHF. The complete variable domain, with remaining parts taken from reference TRBV30 and TRBJ1-6, reads SQTIHQWPATLVQPVGSPLSLECTVEGTSNPNLYWYRQAAGRGLQLLFYSVGIGQISSEVPQNLSASRPQDRQFILSSKKLLLSDSGFYLCAWETLGGRNSPLHFGNGTRLTVT.

The rearrangement links TRBV5-1 to TRBJ2-1; D may be TRBD1 (5 bases). V shed 0 bases and J shed 0 bases, with 13 bases lying between them. The CDR3 contains 17 residues. CDR1 SGHRS and CDR2 YFSETQ come from the germline V gene. CDR3 DNA sequence: TGCGCCAGCAGCTTGGTACGACAGCCCAGCTCCTACAATGAGCAGTTCTTC. Amino acid sequence: CASSLVRQPSSYNEQFF. Combining the CDR3 with reference TRBV5-1 and TRBJ2-1 gives the whole variable domain KAGVTQTPRYLIKTRGQQVTLSCSPISGHRSVSWYQQTPGQGLQFLFEYFSETQRNKGNFPGRFSGRQFSNSRSEMNVSTLELGDSALYLCASSLVRQPSSYNEQFFGPGTRLTVL.

The chain combines TRBV9 with TRBJ2-1, with 14 bases matching TRBD2. CDR3 length: 17 residues. The ends lost 0 bases at V and 8 bases at J; junction bases unmatched: 7. Germline-derived CDR1 and CDR2 are SGDLS and YYNGEE. The CDR3, as DNA: TGTGCCAGCAGCGTAGCTACGGGGACTAGCGGGAGCGATGAGCAGTTCTTC. The encoded protein is CASSVATGTSGSDEQFF.

V is TRBV3-1 (or the pseudogene TRBV3-2) and J is TRBJ2-1; no clear D. V was clipped by 0 bases and J by 0 bases, with 12 bases between them. The CDR3 runs 17 residues. Germline V CDR1 and CDR2: LGHDT, YNNKEL (reference sequence). The CDR3 DNA reads as TGTGCCAGCAGCCAAGATCGCCCGGGTAGCTCCTACAATGAGCAGTTCTTC. Translating gives CASSQDRPGSSYNEQFF.

The chain carries TRBV5-1 and TRBJ2-3; 11 bases map to TRBD2. J lost 2 bases, V lost 1 base, and 3 bases had no gene match. This CDR3 is built from 16 residues. CDR1 is SGHRS, CDR2 YFSETQ, per germline. The CDR3 nucleotides are TGCGCCAGCAGCTTGCAGACTAGCGGGATCACAGATACGCAGTATTTT. This codes for CASSLQTSGITDTQYF.